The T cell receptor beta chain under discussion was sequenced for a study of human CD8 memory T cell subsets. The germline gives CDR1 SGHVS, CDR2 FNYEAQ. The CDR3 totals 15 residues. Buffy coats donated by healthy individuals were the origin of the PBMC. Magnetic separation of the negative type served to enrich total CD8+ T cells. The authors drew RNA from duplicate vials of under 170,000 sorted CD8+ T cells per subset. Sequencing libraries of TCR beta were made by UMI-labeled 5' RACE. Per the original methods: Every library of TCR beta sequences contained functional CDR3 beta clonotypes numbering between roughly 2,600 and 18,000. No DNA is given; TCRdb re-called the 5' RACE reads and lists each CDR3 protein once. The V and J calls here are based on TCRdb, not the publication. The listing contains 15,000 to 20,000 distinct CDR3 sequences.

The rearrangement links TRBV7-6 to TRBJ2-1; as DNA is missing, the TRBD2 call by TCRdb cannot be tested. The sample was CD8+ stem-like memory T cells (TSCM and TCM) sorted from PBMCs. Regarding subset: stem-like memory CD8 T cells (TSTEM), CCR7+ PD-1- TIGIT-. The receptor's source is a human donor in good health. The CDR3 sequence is CASSLYGGGDNEQFF.